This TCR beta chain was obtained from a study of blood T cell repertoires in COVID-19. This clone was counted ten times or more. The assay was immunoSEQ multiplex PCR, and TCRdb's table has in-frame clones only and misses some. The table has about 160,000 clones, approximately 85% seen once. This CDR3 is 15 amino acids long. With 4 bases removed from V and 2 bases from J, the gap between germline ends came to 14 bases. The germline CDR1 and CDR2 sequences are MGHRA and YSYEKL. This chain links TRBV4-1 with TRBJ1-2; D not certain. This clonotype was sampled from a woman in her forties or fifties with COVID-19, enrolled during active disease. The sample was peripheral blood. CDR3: CASSPLSSLNYGYTF. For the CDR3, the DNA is TGCGCCAGCAGCCCATTAAGTAGCCTAAACTATGGCTACACCTTC.